A single sample is the source of the 8 T cell receptor beta chains below, sequenced in a study of cytomegalovirus exposure and HLA in healthy donors. Researchers ran the PCR with 60 Vbeta and 13 Jbeta primers. Sequencing used immunoSEQ multiplex PCR; TCRdb keeps in-frame clones, though not all of them. The data show around 90,000 clones, around 80% seen once. Sequenced: PBMCs. The receptor source for this set is a young man in good health and CMV-seronegative.

Comments on this clone: At the DNA level, this CDR3 is encoded by other sequences in the same sample as well. The chain carries TRBV6-4 and TRBJ2-3, with 9 bases lining up with TRBD1. Germline CDR1 is MRHNA and CDR2 is SNTAGT. V shed 2 bases, J shed 4 bases, and the junction held 1 base outside the gene matches. CDR3 size: 14 residues. The DNA for the CDR3 is TGTGCCAGCAGTGACGGACAGGGGTCAGATACGCAGTATTTT. The encoded protein is CASSDGQGSDTQYF.

The chain links TRBV7-8 to TRBJ2-1, with a tentative D call TRBD2 (5 bases). Germline V gene data show CDR1 as SGHVS and CDR2 as FQNEAQ. Trimming left V 5 bases short and J 5 bases short, with 13 bases between. The CDR3 has 14 amino acids. The CDR3 is CASSHRTSDNEQFF. The CDR3 nucleotides are TGTGCCAGCAGCCACCGGACTTCCGACAATGAGCAGTTCTTC.

This chain uses TRBV18 with TRBJ2-2; no reliable D call. The V gene's germline CDR1 is KGHSH and CDR2 LQKENI. The CDR3 sequence is 15 residues long. The V and J ends lost 6 bases and 1 base respectively, with 12 bases between them. CDR3: CASSLSSGNTGELFF. The CDR3 nucleotides are TGTGCCAGCTCCTTATCTTCGGGGAACACCGGGGAGCTGTTTTTT.

A few counts support this clone. The J gene is TRBJ2-7, the V gene TRBV11-3; TRBD1 aligns across 10 bases. Trimming cost V 0 bases and J 4 bases; bases outside gene matches: 9. The CDR3 contains 17 residues. Germline values: CDR1 SGHNT, CDR2 YENEEA. In nucleotides, the CDR3 is TGTGCCAGCAGCTTAGATGTGGGACAGGGGAGGAAGTACGAGCAGTACTTC. Translation: CASSLDVGQGRKYEQYF. Filled out from reference TRBV11-3 and TRBJ2-7, the complete variable domain reads EAGVVQSPRYKIIEKKQPVAFWCNPISGHNTLYWYLQNLGQGPELLIRYENEEAVDDSQLPKDRFSAERLKGVDSTLKIQPAELGDSAVYLCASSLDVGQGRKYEQYFGPGTRLTVT.

A few counts support this clone. The genes are TRBV5-1 and TRBJ2-6, with D perhaps TRBD2 (7 bases). The germline CDR1 and CDR2 sequences are SGHRS and YFSETQ. V was shortened by 4 bases and J by 4 bases, with 9 bases between the two germline ends. This CDR3 contains 14 residues. The CDR3: CASSPGGGANVLTF. The CDR3, as DNA: TGCGCCAGCAGCCCGGGGGGCGGGGCCAACGTCCTGACTTTC.

This clone has just one count. The chain couples TRBV28 to TRBJ1-4; 9 nucleotides line up with TRBD1. Trimming removed 6 bases from V and 8 bases from J; junction bases left unmatched: 13. The CDR3 loop spans 16 amino acids. CDR1 MDHEN and CDR2 SYDVKM come from the germline V gene. CDR3 sequence: CASSPPGQGLREKLFF. CDR3 DNA: TGTGCCAGCAGCCCCCCGGGACAGGGTCTGAGGGAAAAACTGTTTTTT.

This clone was seen a handful of times. The chain links TRBV19 to TRBJ1-6; D may be TRBD1 (6 bases). The CDR3 spans 15 residues. V lost 5 bases and J 7 bases, leaving 15 bases between the germline ends. CDR1 and CDR2 (germline): LNHDA, SQIVND (reference sequence). CDR3 loop: CASSEYRAGNSPLHF. CDR3 nucleotide sequence: TGTGCCAGTAGTGAGTACAGGGCTGGAAATTCACCCCTCCACTTT.

The gene calls are TRBV5-1 and TRBJ2-7; 8 bases match TRBD2. The CDR3 extends over 14 amino acids. The germline CDR1 and CDR2 sequences are SGHRS and YFSETQ. With 4 bases clipped from V and 2 bases from J, the junction kept 5 bases outside the gene matches. This CDR3 reads CASSPSAGAYEQYF. The CDR3 nucleotides read TGCGCCAGCAGCCCATCAGCGGGGGCCTACGAGCAGTACTTC.